Presented here are 25 T cell receptor beta chains from one specimen sequenced in a study of blood T cells in healthy people across ages (dated by TCRdb to between 2015 and 2017). Libraries were built with 5' RACE. Sequenced on an Illumina HiSeq 2500. A second PCR of about 7 to 12 cycles was performed with a sample-barcoded 5' primer and a J-beta primer mix. In TCRdb, the public reads were trimmed at Q25 with fastp and aligned with MiXCR, with productive beta chains retained. Rows are combined by CDR3 protein, so each entry shows the most common genes and DNA. The sample contains around 1.5 million distinct CDR3 sequences, about 31% of them found a single time. The ten largest make up about 11% of the sample. Sample: blood. The receptors stem from a woman younger than 45 in good health.

This clonotype was detected many times. This chain joins TRBV6-2 or TRBV6-3 and TRBJ2-1; 9 bases map to TRBD2. V was clipped by 7 bases and J by 4 bases; unmatched bases: 5. Germline CDR1 is MNHEY and CDR2 is SVGEGT. This CDR3 is built from 14 residues. The CDR3 DNA sequence: TGTGCCAGCACAGGTAGCGGGAGTTACAATGAGCAGTTCTTC. It specifies CASTGSGSYNEQFF.

The chain uses TRBV13 and TRBJ2-1; 15 bases fit TRBD2. This CDR3 contains 16 residues. V lost 3 bases, J lost 7 bases, and 4 bases stayed unmatched. CDR1 is PRHDT and CDR2 is FYEKMQ in the germline V gene (reference sequence). This CDR3 reads CASSFTGLAGGNEQFF. In nucleotides, the CDR3 is TGTGCCAGCAGCTTTACGGGACTAGCGGGAGGAAATGAGCAGTTCTTC.

The V and J genes are TRBV28 and TRBJ1-5, with D possibly being TRBD1 (6 bases). CDR3 length: 15 amino acids. Per the germline V gene, CDR1 is MDHEN and CDR2 is SYDVKM. The V gene lost 5 bases and the J gene lost 7 bases, with 18 bases spanning the gap. The CDR3 reads CASSALQGLGQPQHF. The CDR3 DNA is TGTGCCAGCAGTGCCCTCCAGGGGCTCGGGCAGCCCCAGCATTTT. The full variable domain, completed using reference TRBV28 and TRBJ1-5, is DVKVTQSSRYLVKRTGEKVFLECVQDMDHENMFWYRQDPGLGLRLIYFSYDVKMKEKGDIPEGYSVSREKKERFSLILESASTNQTSMYLCASSALQGLGQPQHFGDGTRLSIL.

To note about this clonotype: One end of the junction does not line up with germline, which may come from a read error. The genes are TRBV12-3 or TRBV12-4 and TRBJ1-2; D gene uncertain. The CDR3 totals 15 residues. In DNA form, the CDR3 reads TGTACCAGCAGTTTGGACGGGCTAAGCCCCTATGGCTACACCTTC. As protein: CTSSLDGLSPYGYTF.

The rearrangement links TRBV28 to TRBJ1-6, with 8 bases matching TRBD1. Germline-derived CDR1 and CDR2 are MDHEN and SYDVKM. The CDR3 runs 16 residues. V lost 5 bases to trimming and J lost 9 bases; unmatched junction nucleotides: 12. The CDR3 DNA reads TGTGCCAGCAGTACCCGCAGACAGGGGTGGGGTTCACCCCTCCACTTT. It codes for CASSTRRQGWGSPLHF.

J is TRBJ2-7 and V is TRBV20-1; D gene uncertain. In germline, CDR1 is DFQATT, CDR2 SNEGSKA (reference sequence). Trimming took 0 bases from V and 0 from J, leaving 9 bases between them. This CDR3 spans 14 amino acids. The DNA of the CDR3 is TGCAGTGCTAGAGATGTAGAGAGCTCCTACGAGCAGTACTTC. Translation: CSARDVESSYEQYF.

The chain has TRBV5-1 and TRBJ1-1; D uncertain. This CDR3 region has 13 residues. CDR1 is SGHRS and CDR2 is YFSETQ in the germline V gene. Trimming removed 8 bases at V and 1 base at J, with 12 bases between. CDR3: CASKGKWNTEAFF. For the CDR3, the DNA is TGCGCCAGTAAGGGAAAATGGAACACTGAAGCTTTCTTT.

In regard to this clonotype: It may be a read error: a sequence one base away is much more abundant. This chain links TRBV29-1 with TRBJ2-7; D perhaps matches TRBD1 (6 bases). With 3 bases removed from V and 0 bases from J, the gap between germline ends came to 21 bases. Germline CDR1 and CDR2: SQVTM and ANQGSEA. This CDR3 is 17 amino acids long. CDR3 coding DNA: TGCAGCGTTGAGGGGGTTGCCGGGACACAAGACTCCTACGAGCAGTACTTC. This gives the protein CSVEGVAGTQDSYEQYF.

The CDR3 loop reads CASSHSGGFYNEQFF. CDR3 coding DNA: TGTGCCAGCAGTCATAGCGGGGGCTTCTACAATGAGCAGTTCTTC. The chain uses TRBV6-6 and TRBJ2-1, with 9 bases aligning to TRBD2. This CDR3 contains 15 residues. The germline gives CDR1 MNHNY, CDR2 SVGAGI (reference sequence). V was pared by 5 bases and J by 3 bases, with 5 bases of the junction left unmatched.

A word on this clonotype: A much larger clone differs from this one at a single base, so this may be a read error. The chain uses TRBV20-1 and TRBJ2-5, with 8 bases fitting TRBD1. The CDR3 is made up of 12 amino acids. In germline, CDR1 is DFQATT, CDR2 SNEGSKA (reference sequence). The CDR3 sequence: CRAGRGPETQYF. CDR3 DNA sequence: TGCAGGGCTGGCAGGGGGCCGGAGACCCAGTACTTC.

V gene TRBV29-1 combines with J gene TRBJ2-7, with a possible D match to TRBD2 (5 bases). V was cut by 8 bases and J by 0 bases, with 11 bases left in between. The germline CDR1 and CDR2 sequences are SQVTM and ANQGSEA. The CDR3 is 12 amino acids. The CDR3 DNA follows: TGCAGCAGCGGACCCAGCTCCTACGAGCAGTACTTC. Translated, it gives CSSGPSSYEQYF.

The rearrangement joins TRBV14 to TRBJ2-2; TRBD1 is a possible D gene (6 bases). V was trimmed by 3 bases and J by 6 bases, leaving 11 bases between them. Germline lookup yields CDR1 SGHDN and CDR2 FVKESK. The CDR3 consists of 14 residues. In DNA, the CDR3 is TGTGCCAGCAGCCACAGGGGAATAGCCGGGGAGCTGTTTTTT. It encodes CASSHRGIAGELFF.

Worth noting for this clonotype: The germline gene is not matched at one end of the junction; a read error may be the cause. The rearrangement uses TRBV5-4 and TRBJ2-7, with D perhaps TRBD2 (6 bases). Germline CDR1 SGHNT, CDR2 YYREEE (reference sequence). This CDR3 spans 16 amino acids. The CDR3 DNA reads as TGTGCCAGCAGCTCGGCCGGCGGGGCTAATCCCTACGAGCGGTACTTC. It codes for CASSSAGGANPYERYF.

This clonotype was detected only a few times. This chain uses TRBV6-1 with TRBJ2-5; D remains ambiguous. Germline lookup yields CDR1 MNHNS and CDR2 SASEGT. This CDR3 has 11 amino acids. Trimming cost V 9 bases and J 3 bases, with 8 bases left between them. This chain's CDR3 is CASGWEETQYF. DNA for the CDR3: TGTGCCAGTGGGTGGGAAGAGACCCAGTACTTC.

This clonotype occurred once. The junction departs from the called germline gene at one end, perhaps through a read error. The rearrangement links TRBV10-2 to TRBJ2-7; D gene ambiguous. This CDR3 has 13 residues. Germline V lookup: CDR1 WSHSY, CDR2 SAAADI. Here the CDR3 reads CASSEVGSYEQDF. The CDR3 DNA is TGCGCCAGCAGTGAGGTCGGCTCCTACGAGCAGGACTTC.

The chain uses TRBV3-1 and TRBJ1-1; tentative D call: TRBD1 (5 bases). The V end lost 1 base, the J end lost 11 bases, and 17 bases lay between the germline ends. Germline V gene data show CDR1 as LGHDT and CDR2 as YNNKEL (reference sequence). CDR3 length: 14 amino acids. CDR3 in amino acids: CASSQAGDSVLAFF. The CDR3 DNA is TGTGCCAGCAGCCAAGCGGGTGACAGCGTTTTGGCTTTCTTT.

This clonotype was seen just once. The junction differs from germline at one of its ends, possibly a read error. The V call is TRBV20-1, the J call TRBJ2-6; D may be TRBD1 or TRBD2 (5 bases each). CDR1 and CDR2 (germline): DFQATT, SNEGSKA (reference sequence). The CDR3 is 17 amino acids. The CDR3 nucleotides are TGCAGTGCTAGTCGTCGGGGCAAACGCTCTGGGGCCAACGTCCGGACTTTC. Amino acids: CSASRRGKRSGANVRTF.

The chain has TRBV6-2 or TRBV6-3 and TRBJ1-1, with 9 bases matching TRBD1. The CDR3 runs 18 residues. CDR1 is MNHEY and CDR2 is SVGEGT in the germline V gene. V lost 0 bases and J lost 1; bases outside the gene matches: 9. CDR3 nucleotides: TGTGCCAGCAGTTACTCCGGTCGGACAGGGGATAGGAACACTGAAGCTTTCTTT. It codes for CASSYSGRTGDRNTEAFF.

The chain uses TRBV18 and TRBJ2-1; no definite D call. The CDR3 loop spans 16 amino acids. V was clipped by 1 base and J by 0 bases, with 10 bases between them. Germline CDR1 is KGHSH and CDR2 is LQKENI. The CDR3 nucleotides read TGTGCCAGCTCACCACAGTCCCCCGGCTCCTACAATGAGCAGTTCTTC. The encoded protein is CASSPQSPGSYNEQFF.

V usage is TRBV20-1 and J usage is TRBJ2-3; tentatively, D is TRBD1 or TRBD2 (6 bases each). CDR3 length: 11 amino acids. Germline CDR1 reads DFQATT; CDR2 reads SNEGSKA (reference sequence). V gave up 7 bases and J gave up 4 bases, with 9 bases separating them. The CDR3: CSGGASDTQYF. The CDR3 DNA sequence: TGCAGTGGGGGGGCCTCAGATACGCAGTATTTT.

This clonotype was picked up a small number of times. This sequence joins TRBV24-1 and TRBJ2-3; D tentatively reads TRBD1 or TRBD2 (5 bases each). The CDR3 has 14 amino acids. V lost 0 bases to trimming and J lost 3 bases, with 6 bases between them. Germline V CDR1 and CDR2: KGHDR, SFDVKD. The chain's CDR3 is CATSDLEGTDTQYF. Written as DNA, the CDR3 is TGTGCCACCAGTGATTTGGAGGGGACAGATACGCAGTATTTT.

The V gene is TRBV18, the J gene TRBJ2-6; 8 positions agree with TRBD1. CDR3 size: 18 residues. The J segment lost 0 bases and the V segment lost 6 bases, leaving 10 bases of the junction unmatched. Germline V gene lookup returns CDR1 KGHSH and CDR2 LQKENI. As DNA, the CDR3 is TGTGCCAGCTCCCTATTCGGGACAGGATTCTCTGGGGCCAACGTCCTGACTTTC. This codes for CASSLFGTGFSGANVLTF.

The rearrangement links TRBV20-1 to TRBJ2-2; D is ambiguous. CDR1 and CDR2 (germline): DFQATT, SNEGSKA (reference sequence). The CDR3 extends over 12 amino acids. The V gene lost 2 bases and the J gene lost 4 bases, with 5 bases spanning the gap. The CDR3 reads CSARPSTGELFF. CDR3 in DNA: TGCAGTGCTAGACCCTCCACCGGGGAGCTGTTTTTT.

V usage is TRBV10-3 and J usage is TRBJ2-7; D is uncertain. CDR3 length: 12 amino acids. Trimming removed 10 bases from V and 2 bases from J, with 12 bases in between. From germline, CDR1 is ENHRY and CDR2 SYGVKD. For the CDR3, the DNA is TGTGCCACAATCTCGGCCACCTACGAGCAGTACTTC. It translates to CATISATYEQYF.

In its sample, this clonotype was seen a few times. This rearrangement joins TRBV6-2 or TRBV6-3 to TRBJ1-2, with 7 bases lining up with TRBD1. V shed 5 bases and J 7 bases; nucleotides not matched to a gene: 7. Germline CDR1 reads MNHEY; CDR2 reads SVGEGT. This CDR3 spans 13 amino acids. The CDR3 sequence: CASSPDRRSGYTF. In DNA form, the CDR3 reads TGTGCCAGCAGTCCGGACAGGCGGTCTGGCTACACCTTC.